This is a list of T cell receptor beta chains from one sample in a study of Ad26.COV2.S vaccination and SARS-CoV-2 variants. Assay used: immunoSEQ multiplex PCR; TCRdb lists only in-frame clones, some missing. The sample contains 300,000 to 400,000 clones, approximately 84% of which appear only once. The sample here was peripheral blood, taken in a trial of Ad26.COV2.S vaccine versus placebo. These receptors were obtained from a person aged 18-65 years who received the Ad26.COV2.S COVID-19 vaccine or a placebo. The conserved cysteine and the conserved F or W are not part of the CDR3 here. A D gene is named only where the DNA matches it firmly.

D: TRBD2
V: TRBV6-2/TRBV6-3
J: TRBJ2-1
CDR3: ASSSLWTSGTWDEQF

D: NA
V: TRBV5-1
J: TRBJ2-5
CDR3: ASSLRVEETQY

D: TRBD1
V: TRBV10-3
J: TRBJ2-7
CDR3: AISGFRDRSSYEQY

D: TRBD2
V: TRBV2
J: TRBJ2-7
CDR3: ASTRGLAAYEQY

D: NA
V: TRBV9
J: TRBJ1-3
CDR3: ASSVGLEVISGNTIY

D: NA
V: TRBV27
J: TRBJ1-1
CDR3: ASSFAGDTEAF

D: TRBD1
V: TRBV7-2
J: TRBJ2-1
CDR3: ASSLADRDGV

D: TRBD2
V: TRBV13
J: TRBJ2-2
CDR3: ASSPRLADTGELF

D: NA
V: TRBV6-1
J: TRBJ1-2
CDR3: ASSEQGIYGYT

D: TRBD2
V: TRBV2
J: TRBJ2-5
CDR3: ASSELLAGQETQY

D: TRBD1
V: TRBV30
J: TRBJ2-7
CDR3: AWSGQGYEQY

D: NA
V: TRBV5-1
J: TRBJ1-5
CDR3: ASSLEDSSNQPQH

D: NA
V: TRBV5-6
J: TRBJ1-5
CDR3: ASSLWYPSNQPQH

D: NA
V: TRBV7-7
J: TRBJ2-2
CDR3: ASSLEGGANTGELF

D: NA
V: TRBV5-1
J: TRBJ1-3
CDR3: ASSHGASGNTIY

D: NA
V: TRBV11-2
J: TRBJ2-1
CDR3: ASSLADNEQF

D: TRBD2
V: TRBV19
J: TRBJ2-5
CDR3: ASSTGLAGGETQY

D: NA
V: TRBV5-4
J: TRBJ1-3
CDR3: AGRGGSGNTIY

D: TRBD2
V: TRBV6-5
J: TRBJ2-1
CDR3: ASSYGGLAGNNEQF

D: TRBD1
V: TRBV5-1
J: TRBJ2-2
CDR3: ASSLVSGQGTGELF

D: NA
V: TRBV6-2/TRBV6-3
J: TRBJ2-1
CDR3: ASSTSNEQF

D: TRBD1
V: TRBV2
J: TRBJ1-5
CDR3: ASSGQGTQPQH

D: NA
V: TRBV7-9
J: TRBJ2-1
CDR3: ASSESSYNEQF

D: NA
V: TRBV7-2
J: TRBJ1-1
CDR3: ASSLIQGGTEAF

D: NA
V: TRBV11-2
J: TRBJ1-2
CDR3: ASSRNEGYGYT

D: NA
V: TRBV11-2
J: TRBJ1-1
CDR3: ASSLSYKGGTEAF

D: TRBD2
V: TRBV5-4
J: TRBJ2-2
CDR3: ASSLGLAANTGELF

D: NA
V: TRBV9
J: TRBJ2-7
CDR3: ASSVADGYEQY

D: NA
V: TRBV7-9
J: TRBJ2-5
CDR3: ASSLSRGDKETQY

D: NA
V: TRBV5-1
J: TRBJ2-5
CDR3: ASSLPAMSVIQETQY

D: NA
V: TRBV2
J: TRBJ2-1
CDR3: ASILVSHEQF

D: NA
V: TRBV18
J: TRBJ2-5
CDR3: ASSPVETQY

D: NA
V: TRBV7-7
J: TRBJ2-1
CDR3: ASSLGPRGGNEQF

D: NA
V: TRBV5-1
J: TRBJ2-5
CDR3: ASSLVPEQETQY

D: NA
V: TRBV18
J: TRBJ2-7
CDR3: ASSPGPTSSYEQY

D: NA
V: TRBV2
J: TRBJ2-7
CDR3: ASTPFDGYSYEQY

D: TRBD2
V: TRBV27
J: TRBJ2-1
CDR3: ASSRSSGSYNEQF

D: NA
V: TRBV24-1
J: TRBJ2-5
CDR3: ATSDPRTEETQY

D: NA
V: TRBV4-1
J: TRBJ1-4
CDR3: ASSRGRPTNEKLF

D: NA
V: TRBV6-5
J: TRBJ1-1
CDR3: ATPGSSNTEAF

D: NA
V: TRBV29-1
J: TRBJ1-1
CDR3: SGGGQSNTEAF

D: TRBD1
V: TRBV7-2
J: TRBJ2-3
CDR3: ASSLVTGGASDTQY

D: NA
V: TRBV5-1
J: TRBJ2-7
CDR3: ASSLETSKPIYEQY